These 26 T cell receptor beta chains originate from one sample sequenced in a study of T cell responses to AZD1222 COVID-19 vaccine. Sequenced by immunoSEQ multiplex PCR; TCRdb stores in-frame clones only, minus some. The sample table includes about 140,000 clones. The sequencing sample was made of peripheral blood. The receptor set was obtained from an adult in good health.

The chain recombines TRBV6-6 with TRBJ1-2; possible D gene TRBD1, 5 bases. CDR3 length equals 13 residues. V lost 4 bases and J lost 4, with 10 bases in between. CDR1 is MNHNY, CDR2 SVGAGI, per germline (reference sequence). Here the CDR3 DNA reads TGTGCCAGCAGTTCGCAGGGACTCTATGGCTACACCTTC. Its protein product is CASSSQGLYGYTF.

This rearrangement joins TRBV5-1 to TRBJ1-4; D not certain. Germline V gene sequence: CDR1 SGHRS, CDR2 YFSETQ. The V end was cut by 1 base, the J end by 6 bases, with 13 bases between. This CDR3 is built from 15 residues. As DNA, the CDR3 is TGCGCCAGCAGCTTGATCCAGGCTATAGATGAAAAACTGTTTTTT. It encodes CASSLIQAIDEKLFF. Together with reference TRBV5-1 and TRBJ1-4, the CDR3 gives the full variable domain: KAGVTQTPRYLIKTRGQQVTLSCSPISGHRSVSWYQQTPGQGLQFLFEYFSETQRNKGNFPGRFSGRQFSNSRSEMNVSTLELGDSALYLCASSLIQAIDEKLFFGSGTQLSVL.

About this clone itself: The sample carries other DNA sequences with the same CDR3. This chain connects TRBV27 to TRBJ2-7; 10 positions agree with TRBD1. This CDR3 is built from 14 residues. In germline, CDR1 is MNHEY, CDR2 SMNVEV (reference sequence). Unmatched junction bases numbered 1, after V lost 2 bases and J lost 3 bases. The CDR3, as DNA: TGTGCCAGCAGTTTAGGGACAGGGGTCTACGAGCAGTACTTC. Protein: CASSLGTGVYEQYF.

The V call is TRBV9, the J call TRBJ2-1, with 11 positions matching TRBD2. This CDR3 has 16 residues. J lost 6 bases, V lost 1 base, and 6 bases had no gene match. Germline V CDR1 and CDR2: SGDLS, YYNGEE. The CDR3 DNA reads TGTGCCAGCAGCGTAAATAGCGGGGGGGCAGCCAATGAGCAGTTCTTC. This sequence encodes CASSVNSGGAANEQFF.

Worth noting for this clone: This sample includes further DNA sequences coding for the same CDR3. The chain joins TRBV14 to TRBJ2-3; D is unclear. This CDR3 has 16 amino acids. V dropped 1 base and J dropped 0 bases, with 11 bases sitting between them. The V gene's germline CDR1 is SGHDN and CDR2 FVKESK. CDR3 loop: CASSQVGTASTDTQYF. Here the CDR3 DNA reads TGTGCCAGCAGCCAAGTGGGAACAGCTAGCACAGATACGCAGTATTTT.

CDR3 sequence reads: CASSQGHSTDTQYF. As DNA, the CDR3 is TGTGCCAGCAGCCAGGGGCATAGCACAGATACGCAGTATTTT. The chain uses TRBV7-3 and TRBJ2-3, with D perhaps TRBD1 (6 bases). V was shortened by 5 bases and J by 0 bases, with 9 bases between the two germline ends. The length of the CDR3 is 14 residues. Germline V gives CDR1 SGHTA, CDR2 FQGTGA.

The V call is TRBV19, the J call TRBJ1-2; 11 nucleotides match TRBD1. The trim removed 8 bases at V and 7 bases at J, leaving 9 bases unmatched. The CDR3 is made up of 14 amino acids. CDR1 is LNHDA and CDR2 is SQIVND in the germline V gene (reference sequence). CDR3 coding DNA: TGTGCCAGTCAAGACGGGACAGGGGGTTCTGGCTACACCTTC. Translated, it gives CASQDGTGGSGYTF.

The chain uses TRBV28 and TRBJ1-6; TRBD1 is a possible D gene (6 bases). The germline V and J ends were trimmed by 6 bases and 7 bases, with 13 bases remaining between them. Per the germline V gene, CDR1 is MDHEN and CDR2 is SYDVKM. CDR3 size: 14 residues. The CDR3 loop is CASRTGTINSPLHF. The DNA for the CDR3 is TGTGCCAGCAGAACCGGGACAATAAATTCACCCCTCCACTTT.

This chain joins TRBV7-9 and TRBJ1-1; D perhaps matches TRBD1 (6 bases). V was clipped by 7 bases and J by 1 base, with 19 bases between them. CDR3 length: 16 residues. CDR1 and CDR2 (germline): SEHNR, FQNEAQ (reference sequence). The CDR3 DNA is TGTGCCAGCAACCCCATGGGGGCGAGGGGGAACACTGAAGCTTTCTTT. Translation: CASNPMGARGNTEAFF.

V is TRBV14 and J is TRBJ2-7, with D hard to call. CDR1 is SGHDN and CDR2 is FVKESK in the germline V gene. The CDR3 is 13 residues long. The germline V and J ends were trimmed by 0 bases and 2 bases, with 5 bases remaining between them. This chain's CDR3 is CASSQESTYEQYF. The CDR3 DNA sequence: TGTGCCAGCAGCCAAGAATCCACCTACGAGCAGTACTTC. The whole variable domain, filled in from reference TRBV14 and TRBJ2-7, reads EAGVTQFPSHSVIEKGQTVTLRCDPISGHDNLYWYRRVMGKEIKFLLHFVKESKQDESGMPNNRFLAERTGGTYSTLKVQPAELEDSGVYFCASSQESTYEQYFGPGTRLTVT.

This chain uses TRBV5-8 with TRBJ1-5; no clear D gene. Between the trimmed V and J ends, which lost 0 bases and 2 bases, there was a span of 3 bases. CDR1 and CDR2 from the germline V gene are SGHTS and YDEGEE. The CDR3 is made up of 13 amino acids. DNA for the CDR3: TGTGCCAGCAGCTTGGCCCGCAATCAGCCCCAGCATTTT. Encoded protein: CASSLARNQPQHF.

The V gene is TRBV5-1, the J gene TRBJ2-7; tentatively, D is TRBD1 (5 bases). Trimming shortened V by 3 bases and J by 0 bases, and 16 bases separated the two germline ends. Germline V gene lookup returns CDR1 SGHRS and CDR2 YFSETQ. The CDR3 extends over 16 amino acids. For the CDR3, the DNA is TGCGCCAGCAGCTCCCGGGCCACAGGCAGCTCCTACGAGCAGTACTTC. Its translation: CASSSRATGSSYEQYF. Variable domain in full (rest from reference TRBV5-1 and TRBJ2-7): KAGVTQTPRYLIKTRGQQVTLSCSPISGHRSVSWYQQTPGQGLQFLFEYFSETQRNKGNFPGRFSGRQFSNSRSEMNVSTLELGDSALYLCASSSRATGSSYEQYFGPGTRLTVT.

The chain employs TRBV6-6 and TRBJ2-7; a weak D match, TRBD1 (6 bases). The length of the CDR3 is 15 residues. Trimming cost V 2 bases and J 6 bases, with 17 bases left between them. Germline CDR1 MNHNY, CDR2 SVGAGI (reference sequence). The DNA of the CDR3 is TGTGCCAGCAGTTACGTCGGGACACCCCGCGCCGAGCAGTACTTC. Amino acid sequence: CASSYVGTPRAEQYF.

V usage is TRBV15 and J usage is TRBJ2-3; D not resolved. The CDR3 runs 14 residues. Looked up from germline, CDR1 is LNHNV and CDR2 is YYDKDF (reference sequence). Trimming took 1 base from V and 1 from J, leaving 6 bases between them. This CDR3 is CATSRGWGTDTQYF. The CDR3 bases are TGTGCCACCAGCAGAGGGTGGGGCACAGATACGCAGTATTTT. The complete variable domain, with remaining parts taken from reference TRBV15 and TRBJ2-3, reads DAMVIQNPRYQVTQFGKPVTLSCSQTLNHNVMYWYQQKSSQAPKLLFHYYDKDFNNEADTPDNFQSRRPNTSFCFLDIRSPGLGDTAMYLCATSRGWGTDTQYFGPGTRLTVL.

This chain joins TRBV28 and TRBJ1-3, with D maybe TRBD1 (5 bases). The CDR3 contains 12 residues. Trimming pared 6 bases from V and 8 bases from J, leaving 11 bases between. CDR1 and CDR2 from the germline V gene are MDHEN and SYDVKM. This CDR3 reads CASSSDRYTIYF. CDR3 sequence (DNA): TGTGCCAGCAGCTCCGACAGATACACCATATATTTT.

The chain is built from TRBV10-2 and TRBJ1-1, with D perhaps TRBD1 (5 bases). The germline V gene encodes CDR1 WSHSY and CDR2 SAAADI. Between the trimmed V and J ends, which lost 8 bases and 5 bases, there was a span of 12 bases. The CDR3 is 12 amino acids. CDR3 in amino acids: CASFTGGTEAFF. CDR3 nucleotide sequence: TGCGCCAGCTTTACAGGAGGGACTGAAGCTTTCTTT.

This chain joins TRBV5-1 and TRBJ2-3, with a tentative D call TRBD2 (6 bases). Trimming took off 3 bases at V and 2 bases at J, with 10 bases between the two ends. Germline assignment: CDR1 SGHRS and CDR2 YFSETQ. The CDR3 is 14 residues long. The CDR3: CASSSRDSTDTQYF. CDR3 DNA: TGCGCCAGCAGCTCCCGGGACTCCACAGATACGCAGTATTTT.

This rearrangement joins TRBV12-3 or TRBV12-4 to TRBJ1-1; D call uncertain. The CDR3 is 12 residues long. V was cut by 3 bases and J by 5 bases, with 7 bases left in between. CDR3 DNA sequence: TGTGCCAGCAGTTTCTTAGCAACTGAAGCTTTCTTT. This gives the protein CASSFLATEAFF.

This sequence joins TRBV6-5 and TRBJ1-2; 8 bases map to TRBD1. The CDR3 runs to 15 residues. J was trimmed by 3 bases and V by 6 bases; bases with no gene match: 9. CDR1 MNHEY and CDR2 SVGAGI come from the germline V gene. The CDR3 reads CASRNDRGGDYGYTF. The CDR3 coding sequence is TGTGCCAGCAGAAACGACAGGGGAGGAGACTATGGCTACACCTTC.

V usage is TRBV30 and J usage is TRBJ1-2; D is unresolved. This CDR3 region has 13 residues. Trimming left V 0 bases short and J 5 bases short, with 10 bases between. Germline CDR1 reads GTSNPN; CDR2 reads SVGIG (reference sequence). For the CDR3, the DNA is TGTGCCTGGAGTGTTAGCGCTAGTTATGGCTACACCTTC. Translated, it gives CAWSVSASYGYTF.

V gene TRBV11-3 combines with J gene TRBJ1-2; perhaps TRBD1 as D (6 bases). Germline CDR1 SGHNT, CDR2 YENEEA. Trimming left V 5 bases short and J 3 bases short, with 13 bases between. CDR3 length: 14 amino acids. Here the CDR3 reads CASSPPDSHYGYTF. In DNA, the CDR3 is TGTGCCAGCAGCCCCCCGGACAGCCACTATGGCTACACCTTC.

The chain has TRBV19 and TRBJ2-7; 10 nucleotides line up with TRBD1. Germline V CDR1 and CDR2: LNHDA, SQIVND (reference sequence). This CDR3 comprises 13 residues. Unmatched junction bases numbered 7, after V lost 8 bases and J lost 6 bases. The CDR3 bases are TGTGCCAGTCGGACAGGGGGGATTGGCGAGCAGTACTTC. It codes for CASRTGGIGEQYF.

The chain uses TRBV6-6 and TRBJ1-1; perhaps TRBD1 as D (5 bases). Germline CDR1 is MNHNY and CDR2 is SVGAGI (reference sequence). This CDR3 region has 15 residues. Trimming left V 2 bases short and J 0 bases short, with 10 bases between. The CDR3 DNA reads TGTGCCAGCAGTTACCGTCAGGGCATGAACACTGAAGCTTTCTTT. Amino acid sequence: CASSYRQGMNTEAFF.

V gene TRBV5-1 combines with J gene TRBJ2-1; 10 nucleotides line up with TRBD1. The ends lost 4 bases at V and 3 bases at J; junction bases unmatched: 4. The CDR3 consists of 15 residues. The V gene's germline CDR1 is SGHRS and CDR2 YFSETQ. The CDR3 coding sequence is TGCGCCAGCAGCCAGGGACAGGGGAACTACAATGAGCAGTTCTTC. This translates into CASSQGQGNYNEQFF.

The chain has TRBV7-6 and TRBJ1-6, with a tentative D call TRBD1 (5 bases). Per the germline V gene, CDR1 is SGHVS and CDR2 is FNYEAQ. This CDR3 region has 14 residues. V was clipped by 0 bases and J by 8 bases, with 8 bases between them. CDR3 residues: CASSLAGGDSPLHF. The CDR3 bases are TGTGCCAGCAGCTTAGCAGGAGGGGATTCACCCCTCCACTTT. Full variable domain (rest looked up from reference TRBV7-6 and TRBJ1-6): GAGVSQSPRYKVTKRGQDVALRCDPISGHVSLYWYRQALGQGPEFLTYFNYEAQQDKSGLPNDRFSAERPEGSISTLTIQRTEQRDSAMYRCASSLAGGDSPLHFGNGTRLTVT.

The chain recombines TRBV7-9 with TRBJ1-1; D is unclear. With 5 bases removed from V and 4 bases from J, the gap between germline ends came to 20 bases. The CDR3 loop spans 16 amino acids. CDR1 SEHNR and CDR2 FQNEAQ come from the germline V gene (reference sequence). CDR3 residues: CASSHGREGVGTEAFF. In DNA, the CDR3 is TGTGCCAGCAGCCACGGACGGGAGGGAGTTGGCACTGAAGCTTTCTTT.